This T cell receptor (beta chain) was documented in a study of regulatory and conventional T cells in RAG deficiency. The table came from immunoSEQ multiplex PCR; TCRdb's copy has only in-frame clones and leaves some out. The sample has 20,000 or so clones, 85% to 95% seen once. Conventional CD4+ T cells were sorted from blood as CD25-low CD127-high cells. A remark on this clone: Its antigen is still unknown.

Findings and limits, study-wide: Omenn syndrome and CID/AS patients had about 110-fold fewer unique Treg TCR beta sequences, versus around 9.4-fold elsewhere. Patient subsets had shorter CDR3s; Omenn Treg-Tconv overlap exceeded 85%. Shannon entropy fell and Simpson indices rose in RAG-deficient patients.

These same records also appear under a second study, on regulatory T cells. As reported in that work: The PCR used 52 TRBV and 13 TRBJ primers.

The receptor's source is a human donor in good health. The sequencing input was CD4+ T cells sorted from blood.

CDR3 sequence (DNA): TGCAGCGTTGACGAGGTCAATGAGCAGTTCTTC. It encodes CSVDEVNEQFF. V usage is TRBV29-1 and J usage is TRBJ2-1, with D unclear. CDR1 SQVTM and CDR2 ANQGSEA come from the germline V gene. Deletions cut 3 bases from V and 6 bases from J, with 6 bases between. The CDR3 spans 11 residues.